This is a list of T cell receptor beta chains from one sample in a study of shared clonotypes between healthy human individuals. Here immunoSEQ multiplex PCR was the method, and the copy in TCRdb shows in-frame clones only, minus some. The table lists around 1,100,000 clones, approximately 75% of them singletons. Material for sequencing was memory CD4+ T cells from PBMCs. These TCRs come from a man aged 18 to 30 in good health. Some clones in this sample may be carry-over from other donors' samples. The CDR3 runs from the conserved cysteine through the conserved F or W. The order of the fields is J gene, clone size, V gene, D gene, CDR3 DNA, CDR3 protein. The D gene is left open where the match is weak. Not all rows give a size; the values are once, few, many and, for expanded clones, a class.

TRBJ2-4,-,TRBV6-4,-,TGTGCCAGCAGTGACTCGTTAGGGTCCAACATTCAGTACTTC,CASSDSLGSNIQYF
TRBJ2-3,-,TRBV7-3,-,TGTGCCAGCAGCTTACAGAACACAGATACGCAGTATTTT,CASSLQNTDTQYF
TRBJ2-1,-,TRBV10-2,TRBD2,TGCGCCAGCAGTGGGACTAGCGGGAAAGCCTACAATGAGCAGTTCTTC,CASSGTSGKAYNEQFF
TRBJ2-5,-,TRBV5-4,TRBD2,TGTGCCAGCAGCTTGGTAGCGGGAGGCGGAGAGACCCAGTACTTC,CASSLVAGGGETQYF
TRBJ2-7,-,TRBV28,TRBD2,TGTGCCGGTAGCGGGAGTTCCTACGAGCAGTACTTC,CAGSGSSYEQYF
TRBJ2-5,few,TRBV14,-,TGTGCCAGCAGCCAATCTTCCACTAACCAAGAGACCCAGTACTTC,CASSQSSTNQETQYF
TRBJ2-3,-,TRBV7-9,-,TGTGCCAGCACCGTTATCTGGGGGTCTATTAGCACAGATACGCAGTATTTT,CASTVIWGSISTDTQYF
TRBJ1-5,-,TRBV7-9,-,TGTGCCAGCAGCTTAGGCGCCTACGATCAGCCCCAGCATTTT,CASSLGAYDQPQHF
TRBJ2-4,-,TRBV7-2,-,TGTGCCAGCAGCTTAGCGGGGCTAGTGCAAAACATTCAGTACTTC,CASSLAGLVQNIQYF
TRBJ2-5,-,TRBV18,-,TGTGCCAGCTCATCGAAACAGGGTGGAGAGACCCAGTACTTC,CASSSKQGGETQYF
TRBJ1-1,-,TRBV2,TRBD1,TGTGCCAGCACACAGGGGGCGGGCACTGAAGCTTTCTTT,CASTQGAGTEAFF